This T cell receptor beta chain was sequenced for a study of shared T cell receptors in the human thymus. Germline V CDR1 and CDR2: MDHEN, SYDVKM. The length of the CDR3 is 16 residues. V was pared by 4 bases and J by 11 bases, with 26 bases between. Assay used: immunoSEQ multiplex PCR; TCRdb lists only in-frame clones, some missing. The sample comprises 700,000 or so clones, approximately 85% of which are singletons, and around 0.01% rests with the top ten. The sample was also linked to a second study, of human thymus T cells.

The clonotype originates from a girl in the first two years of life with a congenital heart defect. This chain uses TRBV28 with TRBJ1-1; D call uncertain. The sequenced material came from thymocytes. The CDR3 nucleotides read TGTGCCAGCAGTTCTGACCCGGGTATGTTGGACTTGGCCGCTTTCTTT. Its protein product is CASSSDPGMLDLAAFF.